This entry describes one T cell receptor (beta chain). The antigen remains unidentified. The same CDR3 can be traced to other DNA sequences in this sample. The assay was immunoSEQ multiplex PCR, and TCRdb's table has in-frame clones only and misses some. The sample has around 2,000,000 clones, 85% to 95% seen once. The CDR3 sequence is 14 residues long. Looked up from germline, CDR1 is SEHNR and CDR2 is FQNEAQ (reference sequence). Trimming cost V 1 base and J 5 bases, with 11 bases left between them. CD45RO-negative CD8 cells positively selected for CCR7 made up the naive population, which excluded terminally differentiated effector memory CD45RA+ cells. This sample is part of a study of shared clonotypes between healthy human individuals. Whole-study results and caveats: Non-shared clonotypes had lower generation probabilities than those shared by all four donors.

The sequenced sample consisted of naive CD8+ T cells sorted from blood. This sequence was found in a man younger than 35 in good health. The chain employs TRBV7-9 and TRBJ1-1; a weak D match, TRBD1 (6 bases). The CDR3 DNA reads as TGTGCCAGCAGCTTAGATGGGGGCGGGACTGAAGCTTTCTTT. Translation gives CASSLDGGGTEAFF.